This T cell receptor (beta chain) was retrieved from a study of T cell changes during pregnancy in multiple sclerosis. Profiling relied on immunoSEQ multiplex PCR, and the TCRdb table lists in-frame clones only, not all of them. The sample contains under 95,000 clones, about nine tenths of which appear only once. The CDR3 length is 14 residues. Germline V lookup: CDR1 LNHDA, CDR2 SQIVND (reference sequence). The V end was cut by 3 bases, the J end by 3 bases, with 12 bases between. The source is a female donor with multiple sclerosis, enrolled in a pregnancy study. J is TRBJ2-7 and V is TRBV19, with D perhaps matching TRBD1 (6 bases). Sample: peripheral blood, taken in the second trimester of pregnancy. In DNA form, the CDR3 reads TGTGCCAGTAGTATGTCAGGGGATTACTACGAGCAGTACTTC. This gives the protein CASSMSGDYYEQYF.